The entry that follows covers one TCR beta chain sequence. The antigen remains undetermined. UMIs and sample barcodes were carried by the TCR alpha and TCR beta cDNA libraries that 5'RACE produced using constant-segment primers. TCRdb recomputed calls from the 5' RACE reads with MiXCR, one row per CDR3 protein. Of roughly 310,000 distinct CDR3 sequences in the sample, less than 20% were seen once. This specimen belongs to a study of T-cell memory formation after mild COVID-19. In the study overall: Largely, the TCR clusters proved donor specific. Overall study findings and caveats: The appearance of some responding clones in pre-infection memory suggested that cross-reactive memory joined. While clones contracting from day 15 to 85 were balanced between CD4 and CD8, later expanders leaned CD4+.

V gave up 2 bases and J gave up 3 bases, with 5 bases separating them. This CDR3 contains 13 residues. This chain joins TRBV12-3 or TRBV12-4 and TRBJ2-1, with no clear D. Source material: PBMCs or a T cell subset sorted from them (not recorded which). The receptor was isolated from a man aged 18-30 years who had mild COVID-19 (a few samples of this study predate the infection). Cell type and time point are not known. CDR3 residues: CASSLNHYNEQFF. CDR3 in DNA: TGTGCCAGCAGTTTAAACCACTACAATGAGCAGTTCTTC.